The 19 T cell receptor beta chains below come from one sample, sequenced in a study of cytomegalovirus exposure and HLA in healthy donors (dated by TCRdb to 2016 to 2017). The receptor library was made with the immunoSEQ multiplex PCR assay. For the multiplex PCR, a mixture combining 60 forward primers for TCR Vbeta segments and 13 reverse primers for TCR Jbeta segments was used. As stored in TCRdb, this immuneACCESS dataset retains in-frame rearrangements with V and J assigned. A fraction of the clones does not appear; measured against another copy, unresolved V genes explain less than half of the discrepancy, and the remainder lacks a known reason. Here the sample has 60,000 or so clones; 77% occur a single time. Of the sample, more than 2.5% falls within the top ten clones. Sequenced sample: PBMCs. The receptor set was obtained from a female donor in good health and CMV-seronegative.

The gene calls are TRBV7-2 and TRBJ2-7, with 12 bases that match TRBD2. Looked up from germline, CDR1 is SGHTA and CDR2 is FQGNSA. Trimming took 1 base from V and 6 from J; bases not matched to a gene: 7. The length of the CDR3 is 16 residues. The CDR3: CASSLGLAGVIAEQYF. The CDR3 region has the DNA TGTGCCAGCAGCTTAGGACTAGCGGGAGTGATCGCCGAGCAGTACTTC.

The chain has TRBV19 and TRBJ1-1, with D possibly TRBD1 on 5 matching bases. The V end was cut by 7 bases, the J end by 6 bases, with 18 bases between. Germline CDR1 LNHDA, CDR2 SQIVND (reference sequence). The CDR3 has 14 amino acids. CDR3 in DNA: TGTGCCAGTATGGGGGGGAGGGCCAACGCTGAAGCTTTCTTT. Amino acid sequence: CASMGGRANAEAFF.

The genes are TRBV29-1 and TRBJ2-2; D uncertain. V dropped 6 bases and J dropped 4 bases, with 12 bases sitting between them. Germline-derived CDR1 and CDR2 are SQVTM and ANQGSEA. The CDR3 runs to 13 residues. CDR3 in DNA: TGCAGCGTGGGCCTTCTCCCCACCGGGGAGCTGTTTTTT. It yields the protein CSVGLLPTGELFF.

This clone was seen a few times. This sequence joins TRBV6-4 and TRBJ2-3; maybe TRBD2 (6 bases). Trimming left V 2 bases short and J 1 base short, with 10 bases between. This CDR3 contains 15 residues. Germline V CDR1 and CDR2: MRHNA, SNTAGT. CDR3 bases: TGTGCCAGCAGTGACGGGGACTCTGGCACAGATACGCAGTATTTT. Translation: CASSDGDSGTDTQYF.

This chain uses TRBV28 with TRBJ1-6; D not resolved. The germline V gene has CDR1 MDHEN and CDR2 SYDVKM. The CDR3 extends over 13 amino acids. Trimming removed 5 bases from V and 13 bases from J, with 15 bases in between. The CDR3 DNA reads TGTGCCAGCAGTCCACCCCTTGGCAGGCCCCTCCACTTT. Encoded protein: CASSPPLGRPLHF.

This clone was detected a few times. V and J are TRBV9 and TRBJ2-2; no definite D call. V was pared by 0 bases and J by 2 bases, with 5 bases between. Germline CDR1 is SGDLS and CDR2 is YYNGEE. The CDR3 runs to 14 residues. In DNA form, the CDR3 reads TGTGCCAGCAGCGTAGCTCCCAACACCGGGGAGCTGTTTTTT. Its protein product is CASSVAPNTGELFF.

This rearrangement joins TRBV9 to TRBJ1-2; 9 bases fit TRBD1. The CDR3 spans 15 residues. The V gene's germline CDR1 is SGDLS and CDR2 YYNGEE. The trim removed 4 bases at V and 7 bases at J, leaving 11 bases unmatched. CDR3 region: CASSTLGQGRGGYTF. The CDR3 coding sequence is TGTGCCAGCAGCACCCTCGGACAGGGGAGGGGTGGCTACACCTTC.

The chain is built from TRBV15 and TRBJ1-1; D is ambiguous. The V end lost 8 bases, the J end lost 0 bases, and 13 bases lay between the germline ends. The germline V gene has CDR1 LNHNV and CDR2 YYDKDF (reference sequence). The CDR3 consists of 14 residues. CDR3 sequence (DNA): TGTGCCACCGGTGCGAGCAGGCTGAACACTGAAGCTTTCTTT. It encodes CATGASRLNTEAFF.

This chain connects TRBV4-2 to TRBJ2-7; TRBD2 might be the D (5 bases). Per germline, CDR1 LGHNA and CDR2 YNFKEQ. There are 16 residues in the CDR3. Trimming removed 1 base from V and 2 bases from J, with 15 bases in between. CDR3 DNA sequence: TGTGCCAGCAGCCAAGTCGGTCCTCTAGCAGCCTACGAGCAGTACTTC. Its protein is CASSQVGPLAAYEQYF.

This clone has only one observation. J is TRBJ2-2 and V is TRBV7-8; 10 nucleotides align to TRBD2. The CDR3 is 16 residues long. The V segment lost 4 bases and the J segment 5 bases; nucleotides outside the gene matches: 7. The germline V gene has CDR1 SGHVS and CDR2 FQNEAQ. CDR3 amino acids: CASSWTAGGPTGELFF. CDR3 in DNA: TGTGCCAGCAGCTGGACAGCGGGAGGGCCGACCGGGGAGCTGTTTTTT.

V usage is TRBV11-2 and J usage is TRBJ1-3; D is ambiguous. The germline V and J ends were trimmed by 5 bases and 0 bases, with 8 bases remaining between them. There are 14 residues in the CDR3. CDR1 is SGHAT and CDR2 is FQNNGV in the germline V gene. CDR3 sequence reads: CASSRLISGNTIYF. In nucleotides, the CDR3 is TGTGCCAGCAGCCGTCTTATCTCTGGAAACACCATATATTTT. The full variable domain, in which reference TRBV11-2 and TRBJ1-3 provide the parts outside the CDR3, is EAGVAQSPRYKIIEKRQSVAFWCNPISGHATLYWYQQILGQGPKLLIQFQNNGVVDDSQLPKDRFSAERLKGVDSTLKIQPAKLEDSAVYLCASSRLISGNTIYFGEGSWLTVV.

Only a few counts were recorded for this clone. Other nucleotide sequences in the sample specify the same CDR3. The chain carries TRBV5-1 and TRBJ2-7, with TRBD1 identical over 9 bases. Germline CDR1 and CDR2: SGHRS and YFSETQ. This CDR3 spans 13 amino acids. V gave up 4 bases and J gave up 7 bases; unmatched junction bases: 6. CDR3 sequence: CASSATGTGEQYF. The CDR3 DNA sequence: TGCGCCAGCAGCGCCACCGGGACAGGGGAGCAGTACTTC.

Written as DNA, the CDR3 is TGCGCCAGCAGCACCTCCGGGACAGGGAGTGAAAAACTGTTTTTT. This codes for CASSTSGTGSEKLFF. V and J are TRBV5-1 and TRBJ1-4; 9 bases agree with TRBD1. The V gene's germline CDR1 is SGHRS and CDR2 YFSETQ. The CDR3 length is 15 residues. The ends lost 4 bases at V and 7 bases at J; junction bases unmatched: 8.

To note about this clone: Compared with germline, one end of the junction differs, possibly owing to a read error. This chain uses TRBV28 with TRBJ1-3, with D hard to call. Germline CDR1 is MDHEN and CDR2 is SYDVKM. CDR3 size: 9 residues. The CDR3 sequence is CHSGNTIYF. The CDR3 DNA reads TGCCACTCTGGAAACACCATATATTTT.

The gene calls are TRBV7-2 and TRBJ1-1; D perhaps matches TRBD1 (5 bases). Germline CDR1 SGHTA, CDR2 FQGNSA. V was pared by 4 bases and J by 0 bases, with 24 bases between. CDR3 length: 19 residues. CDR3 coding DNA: TGTGCCAGCAGCTCATTGGGCGGGGCAGGGCCAAGGATGAACACTGAAGCTTTCTTT. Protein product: CASSSLGGAGPRMNTEAFF. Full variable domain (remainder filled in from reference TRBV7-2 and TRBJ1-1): GAGVSQSPSNKVTEKGKDVELRCDPISGHTALYWYRQSLGQGLEFLIYFQGNSAPDKSGLPSDRFSAERTGGSVSTLTIQRTQQEDSAVYLCASSSLGGAGPRMNTEAFFGQGTRLTVV.

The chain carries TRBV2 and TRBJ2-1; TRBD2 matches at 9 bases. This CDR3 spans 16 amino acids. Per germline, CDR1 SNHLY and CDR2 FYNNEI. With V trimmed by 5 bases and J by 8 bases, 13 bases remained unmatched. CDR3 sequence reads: CASSLGGGGASHEQFF. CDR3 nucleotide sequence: TGTGCCAGCAGTCTCGGTGGCGGGGGGGCCAGTCATGAGCAGTTCTTC.

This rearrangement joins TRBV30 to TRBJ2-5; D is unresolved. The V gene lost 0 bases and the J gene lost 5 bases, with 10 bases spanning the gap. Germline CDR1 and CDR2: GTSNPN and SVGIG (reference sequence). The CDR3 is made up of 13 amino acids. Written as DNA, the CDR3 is TGTGCCTGGAGTGTACCTAATTCGGAGACCCAGTACTTC. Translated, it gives CAWSVPNSETQYF.

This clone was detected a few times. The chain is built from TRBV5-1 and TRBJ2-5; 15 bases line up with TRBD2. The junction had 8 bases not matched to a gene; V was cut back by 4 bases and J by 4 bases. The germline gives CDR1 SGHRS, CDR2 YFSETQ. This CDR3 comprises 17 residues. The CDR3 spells CASSAGLAGGIRETQYF. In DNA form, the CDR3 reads TGCGCCAGCAGCGCGGGACTAGCGGGGGGTATCCGAGAGACCCAGTACTTC.

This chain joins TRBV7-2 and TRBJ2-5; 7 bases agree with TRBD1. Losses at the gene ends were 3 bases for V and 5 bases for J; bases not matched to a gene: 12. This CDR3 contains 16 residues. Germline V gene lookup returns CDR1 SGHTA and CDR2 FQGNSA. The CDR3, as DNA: TGTGCCAGCAGCTTGGGGACAGTCCGGCGAGGGGAGACCCAGTACTTC. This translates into CASSLGTVRRGETQYF.